This T cell receptor beta chain comes out of a study of human T cells and chemical hapten exposure. CDR3 length: 13 residues. Deletions cut 2 bases from V and 4 bases from J, with 5 bases between. Germline-derived CDR1 and CDR2 are SGHDN and FVKESK. Single cDNA molecules in the library carried unique molecular identifiers attached during preparation. TCRdb passed the RACE reads through MiXCR, listing each CDR3 protein once. In the table there are some 110,000 distinct CDR3 sequences, about 12% of which are singletons. As to this clonotype: Its antigen is undetermined.

Notes on the study in general: Significantly more large CDR3 similarity clusters were formed by expanded TCRs than by controls. Patch test score was positively correlated with the counts of PT1 expanded TCRs.

The time point: pre-sensitization, week 0. The treatment: therapeutic diphenylcyclopropenone sensitization with weekly scalp DPC. The chain is built from TRBV14 and TRBJ2-2; D is ambiguous. This specimen was whole blood, taken in connection with sensitization to the hapten diphenylcyclopropenone (DPC). The receptor was derived from a woman between 45 and 65 years old with alopecia areata. Some clones in this sample may be carry-over from other donors' samples. DNA of the CDR3: TGTGCCAGCAGCCAAATATCCACCGGGGAGCTGTTTTTT. It specifies CASSQISTGELFF.